The 9 T cell receptor beta chains below come from one sample, sequenced in a study of T-cell memory formation after mild COVID-19. A single record per CDR3 protein comes from TCRdb applying MiXCR to the 5' RACE reads. The table lists around 250,000 distinct CDR3 sequences, 8% to 10% of them singletons, with around 20% in the top ten. The sequencing input was PBMCs or a T cell subset sorted from them (not recorded which). Receptors were obtained from a man younger than 35 who had mild COVID-19 (a few samples of this study predate the infection). Cell type and time point are not known.

This clonotype was picked up a small number of times. The V gene is TRBV20-1, the J gene TRBJ2-3; D might be TRBD1 or TRBD2, each matching 5 bases. Germline V lookup: CDR1 DFQATT, CDR2 SNEGSKA (reference sequence). V was trimmed by 6 bases and J by 0 bases, leaving 19 bases between them. CDR3 length: 16 residues. CDR3 amino acids: CSAPGRRQGSTDTQYF. The CDR3, as DNA: TGCAGTGCCCCGGGGCGCCGGCAGGGTAGCACAGATACGCAGTATTTT.

This clonotype was recorded at least ten times. The genes are TRBV29-1 and TRBJ2-7; D remains unclear. V shed 6 bases and J shed 2 bases, with 8 bases lying between them. This CDR3 comprises 11 residues. Germline loops: CDR1 SQVTM, CDR2 ANQGSEA. CDR3 DNA sequence: TGCAGCGTGGGGAACACCTACGAGCAGTACTTC. Protein: CSVGNTYEQYF.

This chain connects TRBV7-2 to TRBJ1-2; 7 nucleotides line up with TRBD1. In germline, CDR1 is SGHTA, CDR2 FQGNSA. The CDR3 contains 14 residues. V gave up 1 base and J gave up 9 bases; unmatched junction bases: 8. CDR3 bases: TGTGCCAGCAGCTTAGTGATCAGGGGGGAGAGCTACACCTTC. It translates to CASSLVIRGESYTF.

The chain recombines TRBV7-2 with TRBJ2-3; D is uncertain. Germline assignment: CDR1 SGHTA and CDR2 FQGNSA. Trimming removed 0 bases at V and 8 bases at J, with 15 bases between. There are 15 residues in the CDR3. The DNA for the CDR3 is TGTGCCAGCAGCTTAGCGGCCCAGACGGCGGTTACGCAGTATTTT. This sequence encodes CASSLAAQTAVTQYF.

The V gene is TRBV14, the J gene TRBJ2-7; unclear D gene. V was trimmed by 6 bases and J by 0 bases, leaving 12 bases between them. Germline CDR1 SGHDN, CDR2 FVKESK. The CDR3 totals 14 residues. The CDR3 is CASRGLSSSYEQYV. The CDR3 DNA reads as TGTGCCAGCAGGGGCCTTTCGAGCTCCTACGAGCAGTACGTC.

In its sample, this clonotype was seen a few times. The chain uses TRBV4-3 and TRBJ1-5; 8 nucleotides align to TRBD1. CDR3 size: 14 residues. Per the germline V gene, CDR1 is LGHNA and CDR2 is YSLEER. Trimming at V came to 3 bases and at J to 7 bases, leaving 5 bases not matched to a gene. CDR3 sequence (DNA): TGCGCCAGCAGCCAGCTGACAGGGGCCCAGCCCCAGCATTTT. It codes for CASSQLTGAQPQHF.

This rearrangement joins TRBV12-3 or TRBV12-4 to TRBJ1-1, with D uncertain. This CDR3 is 15 amino acids long. V shed 4 bases and J shed 0 bases, with 12 bases lying between them. The CDR3 region is CASSSRTAMNTEAFF. The CDR3 DNA is TGTGCCAGCAGTTCCCGGACCGCAATGAACACTGAAGCTTTCTTT.

The chain combines TRBV7-2 with TRBJ2-2; D gene uncertain. Germline assignment: CDR1 SGHTA and CDR2 FQGNSA. Trimming left V 3 bases short and J 8 bases short, with 4 bases between. The length of the CDR3 is 11 residues. CDR3 sequence reads: CASSFGGELFF. The CDR3 nucleotides read TGTGCCAGCAGCTTCGGGGGGGAGCTGTTTTTT.

The chain carries TRBV3-1 and TRBJ2-5; D is ambiguous. Trimming took 1 base from V and 4 from J, leaving 7 bases between them. The CDR3 runs 13 residues. Germline CDR1 LGHDT, CDR2 YNNKEL (reference sequence). The CDR3: CASSQGLSETQYF. CDR3 in DNA: TGTGCCAGCAGCCAAGGTCTTTCAGAGACCCAGTACTTC.